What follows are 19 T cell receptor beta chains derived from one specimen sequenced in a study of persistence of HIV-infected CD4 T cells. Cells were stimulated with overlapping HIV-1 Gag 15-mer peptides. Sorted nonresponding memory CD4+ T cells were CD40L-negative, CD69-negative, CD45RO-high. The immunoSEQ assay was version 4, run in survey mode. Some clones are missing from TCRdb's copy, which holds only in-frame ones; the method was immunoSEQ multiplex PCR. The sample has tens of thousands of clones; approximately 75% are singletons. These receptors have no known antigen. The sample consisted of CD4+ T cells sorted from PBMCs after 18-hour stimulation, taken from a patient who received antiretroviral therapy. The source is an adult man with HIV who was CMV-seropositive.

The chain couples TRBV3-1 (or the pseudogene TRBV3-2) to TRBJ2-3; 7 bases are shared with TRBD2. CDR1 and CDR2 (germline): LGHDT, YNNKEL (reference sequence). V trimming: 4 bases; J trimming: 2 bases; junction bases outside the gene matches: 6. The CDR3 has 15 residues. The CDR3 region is CASSPWGGDTDTQYF. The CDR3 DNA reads TGTGCCAGCAGCCCTTGGGGGGGGGACACAGATACGCAGTATTTT.

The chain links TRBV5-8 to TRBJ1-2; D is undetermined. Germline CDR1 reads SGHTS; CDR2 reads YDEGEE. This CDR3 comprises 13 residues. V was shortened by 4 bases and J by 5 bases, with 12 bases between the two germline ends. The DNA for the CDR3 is TGTGCCAGCAGCCCCCCGGGAAGATATGGCTACACCTTC. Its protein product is CASSPPGRYGYTF.

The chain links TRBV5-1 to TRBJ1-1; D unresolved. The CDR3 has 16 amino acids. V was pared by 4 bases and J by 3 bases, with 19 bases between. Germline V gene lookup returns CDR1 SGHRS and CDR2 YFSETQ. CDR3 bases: TGCGCCAGCAGCCATGGCCCCTCTGACTGGGACACTGAAGCTTTCTTT. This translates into CASSHGPSDWDTEAFF.

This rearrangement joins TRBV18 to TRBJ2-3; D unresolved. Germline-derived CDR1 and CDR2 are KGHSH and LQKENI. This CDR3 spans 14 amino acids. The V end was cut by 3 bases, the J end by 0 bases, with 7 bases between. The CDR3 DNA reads TGTGCCAGCTCACCGGGAATAAGCACAGATACGCAGTATTTT. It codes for CASSPGISTDTQYF. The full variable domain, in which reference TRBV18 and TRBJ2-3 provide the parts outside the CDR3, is NAGVMQNPRHLVRRRGQEARLRCSPMKGHSHVYWYRQLPEEGLKFMVYLQKENIIDESGMPKERFSAEFPKEGPSILRIQQVVRGDSAAYFCASSPGISTDTQYFGPGTRLTVL.

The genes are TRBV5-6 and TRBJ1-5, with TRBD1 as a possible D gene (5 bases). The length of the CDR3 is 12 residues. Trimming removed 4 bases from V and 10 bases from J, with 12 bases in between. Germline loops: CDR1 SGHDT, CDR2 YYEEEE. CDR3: CASSRIQGPQHF. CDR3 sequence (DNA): TGTGCCAGCAGCCGTATCCAGGGCCCCCAGCATTTT.

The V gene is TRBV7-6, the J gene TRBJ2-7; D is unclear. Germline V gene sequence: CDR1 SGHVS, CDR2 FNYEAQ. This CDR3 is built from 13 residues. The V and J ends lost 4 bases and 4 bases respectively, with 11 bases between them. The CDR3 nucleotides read TGTGCCAGCAGCTCCACGAACGGTTACGAGCAGTACTTC. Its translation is CASSSTNGYEQYF.

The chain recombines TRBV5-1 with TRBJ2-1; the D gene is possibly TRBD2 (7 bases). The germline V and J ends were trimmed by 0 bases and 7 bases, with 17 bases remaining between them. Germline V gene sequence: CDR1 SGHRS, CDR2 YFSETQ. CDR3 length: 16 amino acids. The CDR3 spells CASSLEAGAFGNEQFF. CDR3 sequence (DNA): TGCGCCAGCAGCTTGGAGGCGGGGGCCTTTGGAAATGAGCAGTTCTTC. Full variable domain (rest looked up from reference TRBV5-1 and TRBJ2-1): KAGVTQTPRYLIKTRGQQVTLSCSPISGHRSVSWYQQTPGQGLQFLFEYFSETQRNKGNFPGRFSGRQFSNSRSEMNVSTLELGDSALYLCASSLEAGAFGNEQFFGPGTRLTVL.

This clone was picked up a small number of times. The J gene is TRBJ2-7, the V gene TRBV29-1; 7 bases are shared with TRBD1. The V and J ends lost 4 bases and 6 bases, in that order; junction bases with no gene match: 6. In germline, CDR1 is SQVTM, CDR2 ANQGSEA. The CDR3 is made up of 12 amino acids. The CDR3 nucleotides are TGCAGCGTTGGGGACAGTTTCGGCGAGCAGTACTTC. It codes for CSVGDSFGEQYF.

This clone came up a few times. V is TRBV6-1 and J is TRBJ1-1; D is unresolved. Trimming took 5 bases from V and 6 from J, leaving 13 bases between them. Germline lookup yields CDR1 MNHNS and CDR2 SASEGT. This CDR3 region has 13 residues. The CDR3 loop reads CASSFGKDSEAFF. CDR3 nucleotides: TGTGCCAGCAGTTTCGGTAAGGATTCTGAAGCTTTCTTT.

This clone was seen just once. CDR3 bases: TGTGCCAGCAGTTTTGGGAACCTCGGGGCAGGGGGCTATGGCTACACCTTC. Protein product: CASSFGNLGAGGYGYTF. The chain is built from TRBV27 and TRBJ1-2; 7 bases are a match to TRBD1. The ends lost 3 bases at V and 4 bases at J; junction bases unmatched: 14. This CDR3 has 17 residues. Germline-derived CDR1 and CDR2 are MNHEY and SMNVEV (reference sequence).

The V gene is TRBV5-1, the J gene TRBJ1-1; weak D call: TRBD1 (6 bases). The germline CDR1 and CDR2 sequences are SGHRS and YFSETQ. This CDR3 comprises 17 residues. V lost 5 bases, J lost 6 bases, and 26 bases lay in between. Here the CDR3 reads CASRNRSYGSGGAEAFF. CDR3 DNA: TGCGCCAGCAGAAATCGATCTTATGGCTCGGGGGGCGCTGAAGCTTTCTTT.

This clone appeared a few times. In nucleotides, the CDR3 is TGTGCCAGTAGTATAGGTCTGGGGAGCTCCTACAATGAGCAGTTCTTC. It translates to CASSIGLGSSYNEQFF. The chain links TRBV19 to TRBJ2-1, with D possibly matching TRBD2 (5 bases). Germline CDR1 is LNHDA and CDR2 is SQIVND (reference sequence). Trimming removed 1 base from V and 0 bases from J, with 10 bases in between. This CDR3 region has 16 residues.

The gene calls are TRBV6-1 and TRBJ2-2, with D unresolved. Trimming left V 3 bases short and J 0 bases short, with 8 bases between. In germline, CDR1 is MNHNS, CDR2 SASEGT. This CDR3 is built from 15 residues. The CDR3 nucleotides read TGTGCCAGCAGTGATGTGGTCGCGAACACCGGGGAGCTGTTTTTT. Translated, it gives CASSDVVANTGELFF.

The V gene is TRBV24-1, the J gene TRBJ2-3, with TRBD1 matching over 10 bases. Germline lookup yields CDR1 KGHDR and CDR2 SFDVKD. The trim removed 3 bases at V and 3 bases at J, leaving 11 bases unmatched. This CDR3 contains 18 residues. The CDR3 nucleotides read TGTGCCACCAGTGATGCCGCAGGGGACAGGGGTACGACAGATACGCAGTATTTT. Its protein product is CATSDAAGDRGTTDTQYF.

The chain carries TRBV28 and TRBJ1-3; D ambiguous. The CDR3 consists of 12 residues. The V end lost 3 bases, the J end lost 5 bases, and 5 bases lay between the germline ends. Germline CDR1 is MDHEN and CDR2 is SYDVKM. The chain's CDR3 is CASSFVRNTIYF. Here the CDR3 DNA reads TGTGCCAGCAGTTTCGTGAGAAACACCATATATTTT.

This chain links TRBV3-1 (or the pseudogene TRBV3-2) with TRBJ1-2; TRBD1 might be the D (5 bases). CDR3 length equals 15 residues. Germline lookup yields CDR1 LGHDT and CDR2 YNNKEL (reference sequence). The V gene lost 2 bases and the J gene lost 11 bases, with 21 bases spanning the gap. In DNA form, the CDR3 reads TGTGCCAGCAGCCAACAGGGAAGAGGTGGTGAGGGTTACACCTTC. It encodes CASSQQGRGGEGYTF.

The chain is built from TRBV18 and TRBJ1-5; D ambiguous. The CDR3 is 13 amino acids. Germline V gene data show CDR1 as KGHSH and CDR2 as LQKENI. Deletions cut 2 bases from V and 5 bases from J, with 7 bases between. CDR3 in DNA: TGTGCCAGCTCACCAGGGGTAGATCAGCCCCAGCATTTT. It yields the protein CASSPGVDQPQHF.

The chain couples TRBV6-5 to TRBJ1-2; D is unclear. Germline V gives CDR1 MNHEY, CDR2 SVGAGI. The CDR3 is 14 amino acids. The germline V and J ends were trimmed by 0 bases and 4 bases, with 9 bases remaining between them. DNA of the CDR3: TGTGCCAGCAGTTACTCAACCTCCTCCTATGGCTACACCTTC. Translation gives CASSYSTSSYGYTF.

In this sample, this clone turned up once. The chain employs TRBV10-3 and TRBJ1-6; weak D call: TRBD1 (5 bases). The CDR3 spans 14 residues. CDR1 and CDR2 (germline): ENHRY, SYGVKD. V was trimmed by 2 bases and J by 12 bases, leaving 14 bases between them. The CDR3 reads CAISEGTVREPLHF. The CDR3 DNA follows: TGTGCCATCAGTGAGGGGACGGTCCGCGAACCCCTCCACTTT.